These 29 T cell receptor beta chains were all obtained from the same sample, sequenced in a study of blood T cell repertoires in COVID-19 (dated by TCRdb to the early 2020s). Library creation used the immunoSEQ multiplex PCR assay. TCRdb's version of the immuneACCESS table is confined to in-frame rearrangements and falls short of the full clone set. An unresolved V gene accounts for under half of the shortfall where checked; the remainder is of unknown origin. The sample yields around 250,000 clones; about 87% were counted once. Clones ranked in the top ten supply about 7.6% of the sample. Source material: peripheral blood. The receptors derive from a woman in her seventies with active or convalescent COVID-19.

The chain uses TRBV21-1 and TRBJ2-3; TRBD1 is the table's D call, not checked against the DNA. TRBV21-1 is reported as a pseudogene. This CDR3 spans 15 amino acids. CDR3 DNA: TGTGCCAGCAGCATGGACAGGGGGCGCGAAGATACGCAGTATTTT. It is translated as CASSMDRGREDTQYF.

This clone was seen only once. This chain connects TRBV5-1 to TRBJ2-1, with 11 bases lining up with TRBD2. This CDR3 is 15 amino acids long. Looked up from germline, CDR1 is SGHRS and CDR2 is YFSETQ. Unmatched junction bases numbered 9, after V lost 3 bases and J lost 10 bases. Here the CDR3 reads CASSSLAGAPREQFF. CDR3 nucleotide sequence: TGCGCCAGCAGCTCACTAGCGGGGGCCCCAAGGGAGCAGTTCTTC.

The gene calls are TRBV13 and TRBJ2-3; D remains ambiguous. The CDR3 contains 12 residues. V was shortened by 5 bases and J by 1 base, with 4 bases between the two germline ends. CDR1 and CDR2 (germline): PRHDT, FYEKMQ (reference sequence). This CDR3 reads CASSRGTDTQYF. Written as DNA, the CDR3 is TGTGCCAGCAGCCGAGGCACAGATACGCAGTATTTT.

The chain is built from TRBV27 and TRBJ2-5, with TRBD1 matching 10 bases. Germline V CDR1 and CDR2: MNHEY, SMNVEV (reference sequence). The CDR3 covers 16 residues. Germline trimming cut 5 bases from V and 5 bases from J; bases unmatched to any gene: 11. DNA of the CDR3: TGTGCCAGCAGTCCTCTCCCGACAGGGGGCAGGGAGACCCAGTACTTC. The encoded protein is CASSPLPTGGRETQYF.

The gene calls are TRBV9 and TRBJ2-7; possible D gene TRBD2, 5 bases. Germline loops: CDR1 SGDLS, CDR2 YYNGEE. Trimming shortened V by 0 bases and J by 2 bases, and 12 bases separated the two germline ends. This CDR3 region has 15 residues. CDR3 coding DNA: TGTGCCAGCAGCGTAGAGCCTAGCCCAACCTACGAGCAGTACTTC. Amino acid sequence: CASSVEPSPTYEQYF.

The CDR3 region is CAISLKSGEGNEQFF. The CDR3 DNA is TGTGCCATCAGCCTTAAAAGCGGGGAGGGGAATGAGCAGTTCTTC. The gene calls are TRBV10-3 and TRBJ2-1; 7 bases agree with TRBD2. Trimming took 6 bases from V and 7 from J; bases not matched to a gene: 12. CDR3 length equals 15 residues. Germline loops: CDR1 ENHRY, CDR2 SYGVKD.

J is TRBJ1-1 and V is TRBV27, with D maybe TRBD1 (5 bases). The CDR3 runs to 16 residues. The germline V gene has CDR1 MNHEY and CDR2 SMNVEV (reference sequence). V dropped 2 bases and J dropped 0 bases, with 13 bases sitting between them. CDR3 nucleotides: TGTGCCAGCAGTTTAGGGGGAGGCACTTTGAACACTGAAGCTTTCTTT. This translates into CASSLGGGTLNTEAFF.

V gene TRBV28 combines with J gene TRBJ2-3; D possibly corresponds to TRBD1 (5 bases). V gave up 9 bases and J gave up 3 bases, with 13 bases separating them. Germline lookup yields CDR1 MDHEN and CDR2 SYDVKM. The CDR3 is made up of 13 amino acids. In DNA, the CDR3 is TGTGCCAGTTCTCCTAAGGGGACAGATACGCAGTATTTT. Its translation: CASSPKGTDTQYF.

V and J are TRBV7-9 and TRBJ1-3; the D is unclear. The CDR3 consists of 11 residues. Germline V gives CDR1 SEHNR, CDR2 FQNEAQ (reference sequence). V dropped 7 bases and J dropped 4 bases, with 5 bases sitting between them. CDR3 region: CASTPGNTIYF. The CDR3, as DNA: TGTGCCAGCACCCCGGGAAACACCATATATTTT.

The chain joins TRBV5-6 to TRBJ1-1; D is perhaps TRBD1 (5 bases). The CDR3 covers 15 residues. Germline lookup yields CDR1 SGHDT and CDR2 YYEEEE. The V end lost 3 bases, the J end lost 0 bases, and 12 bases lay between the germline ends. CDR3 protein: CASSSLGHMNTEAFF. For the CDR3, the DNA is TGTGCCAGCAGCTCACTTGGACACATGAACACTGAAGCTTTCTTT.

This rearrangement joins TRBV7-2 to TRBJ2-5; D might be TRBD2 (6 bases). The CDR3 runs 15 residues. Germline loops: CDR1 SGHTA, CDR2 FQGNSA. The V gene lost 3 bases and the J gene lost 1 base, with 12 bases spanning the gap. CDR3 loop: CASSFIGGTQETQYF. CDR3 sequence (DNA): TGTGCCAGCAGCTTTATCGGAGGGACCCAAGAGACCCAGTACTTC.

The rearrangement uses TRBV5-6 and TRBJ1-1, with no clear D. The CDR3 spans 14 residues. Germline assignment: CDR1 SGHDT and CDR2 YYEEEE. The V end lost 0 bases, the J end lost 7 bases, and 13 bases lay between the germline ends. In DNA form, the CDR3 reads TGTGCCAGCAGCTTGGTACGGGGAGCGGGTGAAGCTTTCTTT. This encodes CASSLVRGAGEAFF.

J is TRBJ2-7 and V is TRBV21-1; the tabulated D call, TRBD1, remains unverified against the DNA. TRBV21-1 is shown as a pseudogene. The CDR3 spans 14 residues. CDR3 amino acids: CASSSRDRGHEQYF. CDR3 coding DNA: TGTGCCAGCAGCTCCCGGGACAGGGGGCACGAGCAGTACTTC.

The chain employs TRBV10-2 and TRBJ2-3, with 7 bases fitting TRBD2. The CDR3 totals 14 residues. V dropped 3 bases and J dropped 1; count of bases not matched to a gene: 1. Per germline, CDR1 WSHSY and CDR2 SAAADI. The CDR3 here is CASSESGGTDTQYF. CDR3 nucleotides: TGCGCCAGCAGTGAAAGCGGGGGCACAGATACGCAGTATTTT.

In this sample, this clone turned up once. The chain carries TRBV9 and TRBJ1-2; 8 bases align to TRBD1. The germline gives CDR1 SGDLS, CDR2 YYNGEE. V trimming: 4 bases; J trimming: 5 bases; junction bases outside the gene matches: 7. This CDR3 is built from 14 residues. CDR3 sequence reads: CASSPGQGIYGYTF. CDR3 DNA sequence: TGTGCCAGCAGCCCAGGACAGGGCATTTATGGCTACACCTTC.

The chain combines TRBV11-2 with TRBJ1-2; D is ambiguous. The CDR3 covers 16 residues. The V end was cut by 5 bases, the J end by 0 bases, with 16 bases between. The V gene's germline CDR1 is SGHAT and CDR2 FQNNGV. CDR3 nucleotide sequence: TGTGCCAGCAGCCCCTACCCTGTGGAGTCTAACTATGGCTACACCTTC. Protein sequence: CASSPYPVESNYGYTF.

CDR3 DNA: TGTGCCAGTGGGGACAGGGGGCTTCTTACCGAAGCTTTCTTT. The encoded protein is CASGDRGLLTEAFF. The V and J genes are TRBV19 and TRBJ1-1; 12 bases are shared with TRBD1. Germline V CDR1 and CDR2: LNHDA, SQIVND (reference sequence). Unmatched junction bases numbered 9, after V lost 8 bases and J lost 8 bases. The CDR3 has 14 amino acids.

V usage is TRBV5-4 and J usage is TRBJ2-2, with 7 bases identical to TRBD2. CDR3 size: 16 residues. Germline CDR1 is SGHNT and CDR2 is YYREEE (reference sequence). The J segment lost 4 bases and the V segment lost 1 base, leaving 7 bases of the junction unmatched. In nucleotides, the CDR3 is TGTGCCAGCAGCTTGTGGCAGGGAGGGCGCACCGGGGAGCTGTTTTTT. It yields the protein CASSLWQGGRTGELFF.

The chain has TRBV19 and TRBJ1-5; 7 bases match TRBD1. CDR3 length equals 14 residues. Trimming cost V 4 bases and J 2 bases; bases outside gene matches: 2. The germline gives CDR1 LNHDA, CDR2 SQIVND (reference sequence). The chain's CDR3 is CASSTQGGNQPQHF. The DNA for the CDR3 is TGTGCCAGTAGTACCCAGGGGGGCAATCAGCCCCAGCATTTT.

V usage is TRBV10-3 and J usage is TRBJ2-1; D possibly corresponds to TRBD1 (6 bases). V lost 7 bases to trimming and J lost 4 bases, with 11 bases between them. Germline CDR1 is ENHRY and CDR2 is SYGVKD. This CDR3 is 13 amino acids long. For the CDR3, the DNA is TGTGCCATCACCAAGGACAGTTACAATGAGCAGTTCTTC. This encodes CAITKDSYNEQFF.

This chain links TRBV11-2 with TRBJ1-5; 7 positions match TRBD1. This CDR3 region has 13 residues. Unmatched junction bases numbered 2, after V lost 5 bases and J lost 4 bases. Looked up from germline, CDR1 is SGHAT and CDR2 is FQNNGV. The CDR3 here is CASSPGQNQPQHF. In nucleotides, the CDR3 is TGTGCCAGCAGCCCGGGACAGAATCAGCCCCAGCATTTT.

The V gene is TRBV7-2, the J gene TRBJ1-1, with D hard to call. The CDR3 contains 14 residues. Germline V CDR1 and CDR2: SGHTA, FQGNSA. V was clipped by 2 bases and J by 4 bases, with 11 bases between them. The CDR3 here is CASSLRMGSTEAFF. CDR3 DNA sequence: TGTGCCAGCAGCTTACGCATGGGGAGCACTGAAGCTTTCTTT.

The J gene is TRBJ1-1, the V gene TRBV25-1, with D perhaps TRBD1 (6 bases). With 2 bases removed from V and 5 bases from J, the gap between germline ends came to 12 bases. The CDR3 loop spans 14 amino acids. Germline lookup yields CDR1 MGHDK and CDR2 SYGVNS. The CDR3 loop reads CASSETGIRTEAFF. The CDR3 bases are TGTGCCAGCAGTGAAACAGGGATTCGGACTGAAGCTTTCTTT.

The CDR3 region has the DNA TGTGCCAGCAGCAACGGGGGATACGAGCAGTACTTC. Translation gives CASSNGGYEQYF. The V and J genes are TRBV6-6 and TRBJ2-7; TRBD2 is a possible D gene (6 bases). CDR3 length: 12 residues. Per germline, CDR1 MNHNY and CDR2 SVGAGI (reference sequence). V lost 6 bases to trimming and J lost 4 bases, with 10 bases between them.

V usage is TRBV7-2 and J usage is TRBJ2-7; TRBD1 aligns across 7 bases. Germline-derived CDR1 and CDR2 are SGHTA and FQGNSA. V dropped 4 bases and J dropped 3; count of bases not matched to a gene: 9. The CDR3 sequence is 15 residues long. The CDR3 coding sequence is TGTGCCAGCAGCTCGAGCGGCAGGGGGATCTACGAGCAGTACTTC. Translating gives CASSSSGRGIYEQYF.

The chain recombines TRBV15 with TRBJ1-3; 7 nucleotides line up with TRBD1. The trim removed 11 bases at V and 3 bases at J, leaving 7 bases unmatched. Germline V gene lookup returns CDR1 LNHNV and CDR2 YYDKDF (reference sequence). The CDR3 contains 13 residues. The CDR3 DNA reads TGTGCCTCCGACAGGGAATATGGAAACACCATATATTTT. It yields the protein CASDREYGNTIYF.

CDR3 nucleotide sequence: TGCGCCAGCAGCTTGGGGCAGGGGAGGGGAACTGAAGCTTTCTTT. Its translation: CASSLGQGRGTEAFF. The gene calls are TRBV5-1 and TRBJ1-1, with D perhaps matching TRBD1 (6 bases). The CDR3 runs 15 residues. Germline V gene data show CDR1 as SGHRS and CDR2 as YFSETQ. The ends were cut back, 0 bases at V and 5 bases at J, with 14 bases in the middle.

This rearrangement joins TRBV4-1 to TRBJ1-1; TRBD1 aligns across 7 bases. J lost 1 base, V lost 4 bases, and 6 bases had no gene match. CDR3 length: 15 amino acids. Looked up from germline, CDR1 is MGHRA and CDR2 is YSYEKL. CDR3 sequence: CASSPEGARNTEAFF. In DNA form, the CDR3 reads TGCGCCAGCAGCCCTGAGGGGGCACGGAACACTGAAGCTTTCTTT.

This clone was counted between two and nine times. This chain links TRBV6-4 with TRBJ2-7; TRBD1 might be the D (6 bases). Trimming left V 4 bases short and J 7 bases short, with 14 bases between. CDR3 size: 13 residues. Germline V lookup: CDR1 MRHNA, CDR2 SNTAGT. The CDR3 DNA is TGTGCCAGCAGTGTAGCAAATCAGGGGGAGCAGTACTTC. Encoded protein: CASSVANQGEQYF.